This entry lists 25 T cell receptor beta chains sequenced from one sample in a study of T-cell reconstitution after alpha-beta-depleted transplantation in children. Unique molecular identifiers were incorporated when the TCRbeta library was constructed. TCRdb passed the PCR reads through MiXCR, listing each CDR3 protein once. The sample records around 580,000 distinct CDR3 sequences, around 27% being singletons. The sample consisted of PBMCs, taken before TCRalphabeta/CD19-depleted stem cell transplant. These receptors all stem from a boy less than two years old with Wiskott-Aldrich syndrome, due to receive a stem cell transplant.

This clonotype was seen more than once but under ten times. The rearrangement uses TRBV27 and TRBJ1-1, with D uncertain. Germline CDR1 and CDR2: MNHEY and SMNVEV (reference sequence). Trimming took 3 bases from V and 0 from J, leaving 11 bases between them. This CDR3 is built from 15 residues. CDR3 in DNA: TGTGCCAGCAGTTTTGACGGATACATGAACACTGAAGCTTTCTTT. The encoded protein is CASSFDGYMNTEAFF.

The chain links TRBV5-1 to TRBJ2-7, with D maybe TRBD1 (5 bases). V was shortened by 0 bases and J by 5 bases, with 15 bases between the two germline ends. This CDR3 is built from 15 residues. Germline CDR1 reads SGHRS; CDR2 reads YFSETQ. CDR3 sequence (DNA): TGCGCCAGCAGCTTGGGTCCAGGGTTGGCCCACGAGCAGTACTTC. Residues: CASSLGPGLAHEQYF.

This clonotype was seen a handful of times. The chain uses TRBV5-1 and TRBJ2-7; tentative D call: TRBD1 (7 bases). This CDR3 is 15 amino acids long. Germline lookup yields CDR1 SGHRS and CDR2 YFSETQ. V was cut by 4 bases and J by 0 bases, with 14 bases left in between. CDR3 in DNA: TGCGCCAGCAGCGTGGCGGGACAGCCCTCCTACGAGCAGTACTTC. Protein product: CASSVAGQPSYEQYF.

The chain joins TRBV5-1 to TRBJ2-5, with 7 bases matching TRBD2. The junction had 5 bases not matched to a gene; V was cut back by 6 bases and J by 0 bases. The CDR3 has 14 residues. Germline assignment: CDR1 SGHRS and CDR2 YFSETQ. The CDR3 loop is CASTPSGYQETQYF. DNA for the CDR3: TGCGCCAGCACTCCTAGCGGATACCAAGAGACCCAGTACTTC.

The gene calls are TRBV15 and TRBJ2-5, with 7 bases fitting TRBD2. V was clipped by 6 bases and J by 4 bases; unmatched bases: 5. Per the germline V gene, CDR1 is LNHNV and CDR2 is YYDKDF (reference sequence). The CDR3 has 13 amino acids. CDR3 in DNA: TGTGCCACCAGTAGGACTAGAGGAGAGACCCAGTACTTC. It specifies CATSRTRGETQYF.

This clonotype was seen more than once but under ten times. The chain links TRBV4-1 to TRBJ1-4; TRBD1 might be the D (6 bases). Germline V gene lookup returns CDR1 MGHRA and CDR2 YSYEKL. The CDR3 runs to 14 residues. The V and J ends lost 4 bases and 7 bases respectively, with 13 bases between them. CDR3 nucleotides: TGCGCCAGCAGCCCGCAGGGGCCTGGTGAAAAACTGTTTTTT. Translated, it gives CASSPQGPGEKLFF.

The V gene is TRBV5-1, the J gene TRBJ2-5; D is unclear. The CDR3 has 15 residues. V shed 0 bases and J shed 6 bases, with 15 bases lying between them. In germline, CDR1 is SGHRS, CDR2 YFSETQ. The CDR3 loop is CASSLGRLAGKTQYF. CDR3 in DNA: TGCGCCAGCAGCTTGGGGCGGCTCGCTGGTAAGACCCAGTACTTC.

The J gene is TRBJ2-5, the V gene TRBV15; D is uncertain. The CDR3 length is 13 residues. Germline CDR1 is LNHNV and CDR2 is YYDKDF (reference sequence). Trimming shortened V by 3 bases and J by 2 bases, and 7 bases separated the two germline ends. As DNA, the CDR3 is TGTGCCACCAGCAGGGATAAACAAGAGACCCAGTACTTC. Translating gives CATSRDKQETQYF.

This clonotype was seen a few times. The chain carries TRBV7-9 and TRBJ2-3; TRBD2 agrees at 7 bases. CDR1 is SEHNR and CDR2 is FQNEAQ in the germline V gene (reference sequence). The CDR3 loop spans 14 amino acids. V was clipped by 4 bases and J by 4 bases; unmatched bases: 5. The CDR3 spells CASSWTSQADTQYF. The CDR3 DNA reads TGTGCCAGCAGCTGGACTAGTCAAGCAGATACGCAGTATTTT.

J is TRBJ1-6 and V is TRBV27, with TRBD1 matching 10 bases. Germline trimming cut 7 bases from V and 7 bases from J; bases unmatched to any gene: 4. Germline V lookup: CDR1 MNHEY, CDR2 SMNVEV (reference sequence). The CDR3 extends over 14 amino acids. CDR3 bases: TGTGCCAGCACCAGGGACAGGGGCAATTCACCCCTCCACTTT. This translates into CASTRDRGNSPLHF.

The V gene is TRBV7-8, the J gene TRBJ1-1, with 8 bases lining up with TRBD1. Germline CDR1 SGHVS, CDR2 FQNEAQ. The CDR3 has 14 amino acids. V lost 6 bases and J lost 7; bases outside the gene matches: 10. The CDR3 spells CASRLMDRAREAFF. The CDR3, as DNA: TGTGCCAGCAGACTAATGGACAGGGCACGTGAAGCTTTCTTT.

This clonotype has only a few counts. The rearrangement uses TRBV3-1 and TRBJ2-5, with 10 bases matching TRBD2. Germline V CDR1 and CDR2: LGHDT, YNNKEL (reference sequence). This CDR3 contains 17 residues. Germline trimming cut 1 base from V and 6 bases from J; bases unmatched to any gene: 11. The CDR3 is CASSQVPAGGPTKTQYF. The CDR3 bases are TGTGCCAGCAGCCAAGTACCAGCGGGAGGGCCTACGAAGACCCAGTACTTC.

The sample holds a few counts of this clonotype. The J gene is TRBJ2-2, the V gene TRBV5-1; D gene ambiguous. CDR1 and CDR2 from the germline V gene are SGHRS and YFSETQ. The V and J ends lost 0 bases and 0 bases respectively, with 9 bases between them. The CDR3 is 16 residues long. In nucleotides, the CDR3 is TGCGCCAGCAGCTTGGAGGCCAGAGCGAACACCGGGGAGCTGTTTTTT. Residues: CASSLEARANTGELFF.

The V gene is TRBV15, the J gene TRBJ2-1, with 9 bases aligning to TRBD1. Germline V gene data show CDR1 as LNHNV and CDR2 as YYDKDF (reference sequence). V shed 1 base, J shed 3 bases, and the junction held 7 bases outside the gene matches. CDR3 size: 17 residues. DNA for the CDR3: TGTGCCACCAGCAGAGCACCTGGGACAGGGCTCTACAATGAGCAGTTCTTC. This encodes CATSRAPGTGLYNEQFF.

The rearrangement links TRBV5-1 to TRBJ2-1; 9 nucleotides match TRBD2. V lost 4 bases to trimming and J lost 2 bases; unmatched junction nucleotides: 19. CDR1 is SGHRS and CDR2 is YFSETQ in the germline V gene. The CDR3 is made up of 20 amino acids. CDR3: CASSLGLRGAGGAAYNEQFF. Here the CDR3 DNA reads TGCGCCAGCAGCCTGGGCCTGAGGGGAGCGGGAGGTGCCGCCTACAATGAGCAGTTCTTC.

This clonotype showed up just a few times. The CDR3 reads CSARGGRAEQFF. CDR3 sequence (DNA): TGCAGTGCTAGAGGCGGGCGGGCAGAGCAGTTCTTC. V gene TRBV20-1 combines with J gene TRBJ2-1, with a tentative D call TRBD2 (5 bases). CDR1 is DFQATT and CDR2 is SNEGSKA in the germline V gene (reference sequence). The CDR3 is 12 amino acids. V lost 1 base to trimming and J lost 10 bases, with 11 bases between them.

This clonotype was detected only a few times. The rearrangement joins TRBV7-9 to TRBJ1-5; TRBD1 agrees at 7 bases. The CDR3 sequence is 16 residues long. Losses at the gene ends were 2 bases for V and 3 bases for J; bases not matched to a gene: 7. CDR1 and CDR2 (germline): SEHNR, FQNEAQ (reference sequence). The DNA for the CDR3 is TGTGCCAGCAGCTTATTAGCAGGGACAGACAATCAGCCCCAGCATTTT. As protein: CASSLLAGTDNQPQHF.

This clonotype was recorded a few times. CDR3 DNA sequence: TGCGCCAGCAGGAACAGGGAGAATGAGCAGTTCTTC. It yields the protein CASRNRENEQFF. The chain uses TRBV5-1 and TRBJ2-1; a possible D gene is TRBD1 (6 bases). Germline V CDR1 and CDR2: SGHRS, YFSETQ. V was shortened by 5 bases and J by 7 bases, with 10 bases between the two germline ends. The CDR3 is 12 amino acids.

The table lists this clonotype with many counts. The chain carries TRBV12-3 or TRBV12-4 and TRBJ2-3, with 13 nucleotides matching TRBD2. The CDR3 contains 17 residues. Trimming removed 1 base from V and 2 bases from J; junction bases left unmatched: 3. CDR3 in DNA: TGTGCCAGCAGTTTAGAAGGACTAGCGGGGGCCACAGATACGCAGTATTTT. The encoded protein is CASSLEGLAGATDTQYF.

This clonotype was detected only a few times. This chain uses TRBV4-2 with TRBJ1-3; tentatively, D is TRBD1 (6 bases). The germline V and J ends were trimmed by 1 base and 2 bases, with 9 bases remaining between them. This CDR3 spans 15 amino acids. The germline V gene encodes CDR1 LGHNA and CDR2 YNFKEQ. The CDR3 is CASSQGTGPGNTIYF. The CDR3 bases are TGTGCCAGCAGCCAAGGAACAGGGCCTGGAAACACCATATATTTT.

The chain combines TRBV12-3 or TRBV12-4 with TRBJ1-1, with D unresolved. Between the trimmed V and J ends, which lost 1 base and 5 bases, there was a span of 11 bases. The CDR3 is 14 residues long. The CDR3 spells CASSLDIGRTEAFF. Here the CDR3 DNA reads TGTGCCAGCAGTTTAGACATAGGGAGAACTGAAGCTTTCTTT.

The chain uses TRBV5-1 and TRBJ2-2; the D call may be TRBD1 or TRBD2 (5 bases each). The V gene's germline CDR1 is SGHRS and CDR2 YFSETQ. Trimming left V 4 bases short and J 9 bases short, with 16 bases between. This CDR3 is built from 14 residues. The CDR3 coding sequence is TGCGCCAGCAGCCCCGGGACGCTCGGCCGGGAGCTGTTTTTT. Translation gives CASSPGTLGRELFF.

The V call is TRBV7-2, the J call TRBJ2-1, with a weak D call TRBD1 (7 bases). The CDR3 is 14 residues long. V lost 2 bases to trimming and J lost 7 bases, with 12 bases between them. Germline V gene data show CDR1 as SGHTA and CDR2 as FQGNSA. CDR3 amino acids: CASSLFAGGNEQFF. The CDR3 region has the DNA TGTGCCAGCAGCTTATTTGCAGGGGGGAATGAGCAGTTCTTC.

This clonotype was picked up a small number of times. J is TRBJ2-1 and V is TRBV5-1; 8 nucleotides agree with TRBD2. The J segment lost 8 bases and the V segment lost 4 bases, leaving 17 bases of the junction unmatched. Germline CDR1 reads SGHRS; CDR2 reads YFSETQ. CDR3 size: 17 residues. CDR3 in DNA: TGCGCCAGCAGCACCGGACTGGGGACTAGTGGGCTCTATGAGCAGTTCTTC. Protein sequence: CASSTGLGTSGLYEQFF. Using reference TRBV5-1 and TRBJ2-1 for the parts outside the CDR3, the full variable domain is KAGVTQTPRYLIKTRGQQVTLSCSPISGHRSVSWYQQTPGQGLQFLFEYFSETQRNKGNFPGRFSGRQFSNSRSEMNVSTLELGDSALYLCASSTGLGTSGLYEQFFGPGTRLTVL.

This clonotype was counted a few times. This chain uses TRBV29-1 with TRBJ2-5; no reliable D call. Germline CDR1 is SQVTM and CDR2 is ANQGSEA. This CDR3 region has 10 residues. V lost 4 bases to trimming and J lost 7 bases, with 7 bases between them. The CDR3 DNA is TGCAGCGTTGGCGACGGGACCCAGTACTTC. Translating it yields CSVGDGTQYF.